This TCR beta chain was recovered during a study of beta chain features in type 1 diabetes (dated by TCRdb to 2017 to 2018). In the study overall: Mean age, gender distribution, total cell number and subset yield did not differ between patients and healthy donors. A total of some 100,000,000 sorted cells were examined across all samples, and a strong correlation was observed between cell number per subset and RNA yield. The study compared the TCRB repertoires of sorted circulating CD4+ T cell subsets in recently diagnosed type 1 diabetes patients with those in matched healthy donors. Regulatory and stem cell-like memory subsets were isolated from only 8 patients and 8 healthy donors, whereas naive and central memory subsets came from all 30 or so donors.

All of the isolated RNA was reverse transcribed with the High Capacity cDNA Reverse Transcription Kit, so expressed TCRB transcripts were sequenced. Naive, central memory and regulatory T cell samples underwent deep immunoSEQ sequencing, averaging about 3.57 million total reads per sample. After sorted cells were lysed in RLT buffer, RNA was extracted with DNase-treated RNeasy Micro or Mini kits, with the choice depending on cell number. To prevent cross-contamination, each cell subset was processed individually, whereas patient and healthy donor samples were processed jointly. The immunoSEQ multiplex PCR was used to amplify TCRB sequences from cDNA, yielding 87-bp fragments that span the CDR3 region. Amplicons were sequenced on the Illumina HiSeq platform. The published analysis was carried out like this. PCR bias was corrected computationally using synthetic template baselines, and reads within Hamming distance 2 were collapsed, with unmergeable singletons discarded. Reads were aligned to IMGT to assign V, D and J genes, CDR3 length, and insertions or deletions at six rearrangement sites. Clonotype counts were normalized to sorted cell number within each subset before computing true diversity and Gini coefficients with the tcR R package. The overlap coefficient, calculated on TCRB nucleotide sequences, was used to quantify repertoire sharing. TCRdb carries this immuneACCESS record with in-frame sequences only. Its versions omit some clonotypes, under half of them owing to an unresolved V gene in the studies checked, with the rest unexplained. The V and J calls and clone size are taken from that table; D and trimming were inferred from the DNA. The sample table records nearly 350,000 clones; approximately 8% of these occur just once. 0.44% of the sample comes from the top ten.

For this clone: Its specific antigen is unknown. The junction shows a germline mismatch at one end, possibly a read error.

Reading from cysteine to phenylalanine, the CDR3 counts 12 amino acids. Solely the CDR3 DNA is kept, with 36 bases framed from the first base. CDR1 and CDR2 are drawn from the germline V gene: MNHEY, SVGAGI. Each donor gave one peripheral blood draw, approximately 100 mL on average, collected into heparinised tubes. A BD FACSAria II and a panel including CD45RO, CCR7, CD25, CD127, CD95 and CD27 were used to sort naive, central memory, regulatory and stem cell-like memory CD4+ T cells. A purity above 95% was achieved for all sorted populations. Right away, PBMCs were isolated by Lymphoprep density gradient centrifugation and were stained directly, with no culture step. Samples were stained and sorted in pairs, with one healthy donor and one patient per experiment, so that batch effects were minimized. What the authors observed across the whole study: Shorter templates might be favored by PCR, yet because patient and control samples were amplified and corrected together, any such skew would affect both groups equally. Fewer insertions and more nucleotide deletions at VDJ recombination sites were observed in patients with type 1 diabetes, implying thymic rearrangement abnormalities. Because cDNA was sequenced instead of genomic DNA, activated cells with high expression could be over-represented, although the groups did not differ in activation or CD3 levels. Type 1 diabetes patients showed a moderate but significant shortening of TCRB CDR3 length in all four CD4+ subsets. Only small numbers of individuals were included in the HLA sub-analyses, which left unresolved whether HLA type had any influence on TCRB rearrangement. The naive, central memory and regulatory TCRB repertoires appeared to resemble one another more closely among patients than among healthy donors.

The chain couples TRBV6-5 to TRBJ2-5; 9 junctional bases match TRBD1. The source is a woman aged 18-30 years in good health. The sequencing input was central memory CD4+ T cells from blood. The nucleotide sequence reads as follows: TGCGCCAGCAGTACAACAGGGGGCACCCAGTACTTC. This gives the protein CASSTTGGTQYF.